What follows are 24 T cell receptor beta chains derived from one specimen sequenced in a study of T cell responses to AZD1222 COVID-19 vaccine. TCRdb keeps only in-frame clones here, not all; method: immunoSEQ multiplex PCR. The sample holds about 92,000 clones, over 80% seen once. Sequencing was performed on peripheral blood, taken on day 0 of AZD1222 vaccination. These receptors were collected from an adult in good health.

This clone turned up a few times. The DNA for the CDR3 is TGTGCCAGCAGCCCCGGGACATTTTCTAATGAAAAACTGTTTTTT. Its translation: CASSPGTFSNEKLFF. This chain uses TRBV9 with TRBJ1-4; tentative D call: TRBD1 (6 bases). The V end lost 4 bases, the J end lost 3 bases, and 13 bases lay between the germline ends. The V gene's germline CDR1 is SGDLS and CDR2 YYNGEE. The CDR3 extends over 15 amino acids.

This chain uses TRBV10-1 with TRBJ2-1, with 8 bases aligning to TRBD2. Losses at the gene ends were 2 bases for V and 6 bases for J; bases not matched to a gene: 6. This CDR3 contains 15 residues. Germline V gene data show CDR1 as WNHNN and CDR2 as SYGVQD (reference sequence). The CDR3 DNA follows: TGCGCCAGCAGTGAGAGCGGGGGAAGGGGCAATGAGCAGTTCTTC. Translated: CASSESGGRGNEQFF.

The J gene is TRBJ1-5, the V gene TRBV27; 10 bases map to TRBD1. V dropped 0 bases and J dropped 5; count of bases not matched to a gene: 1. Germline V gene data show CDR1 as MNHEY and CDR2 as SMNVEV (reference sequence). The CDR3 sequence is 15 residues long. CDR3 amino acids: CASSLSTGGDQPQHF. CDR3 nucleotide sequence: TGTGCCAGCAGTTTATCGACAGGGGGCGATCAGCCCCAGCATTTT.

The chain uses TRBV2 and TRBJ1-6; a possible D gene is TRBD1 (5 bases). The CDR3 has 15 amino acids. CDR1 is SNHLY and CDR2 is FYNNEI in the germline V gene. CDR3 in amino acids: CASTRDGLGNSPLHF. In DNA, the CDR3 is TGTGCTTCGACGCGGGACGGGTTGGGGAATTCACCCCTCCACTTT.

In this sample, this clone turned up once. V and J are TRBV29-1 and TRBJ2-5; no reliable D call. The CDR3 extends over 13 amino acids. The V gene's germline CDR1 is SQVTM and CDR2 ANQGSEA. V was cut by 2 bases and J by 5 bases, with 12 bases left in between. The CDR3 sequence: CSVEKGTHETQYF. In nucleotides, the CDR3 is TGCAGCGTTGAAAAGGGTACTCACGAGACCCAGTACTTC.

DNA for the CDR3: TGTGCCAGCAGCCCCCGTCAGGGGAACACTGAAGCTTTCTTT. Its protein is CASSPRQGNTEAFF. The rearrangement links TRBV7-2 to TRBJ1-1; the D gene is possibly TRBD1 (5 bases). Germline V CDR1 and CDR2: SGHTA, FQGNSA. The CDR3 totals 14 residues. V dropped 5 bases and J dropped 1 base, with 11 bases sitting between them.

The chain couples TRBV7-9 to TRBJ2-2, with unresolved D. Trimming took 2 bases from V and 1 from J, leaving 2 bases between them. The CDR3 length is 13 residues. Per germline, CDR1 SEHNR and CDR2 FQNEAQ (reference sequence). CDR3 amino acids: CASSLKNTGELFF. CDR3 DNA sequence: TGTGCCAGCAGCTTAAAGAACACCGGGGAGCTGTTTTTT.

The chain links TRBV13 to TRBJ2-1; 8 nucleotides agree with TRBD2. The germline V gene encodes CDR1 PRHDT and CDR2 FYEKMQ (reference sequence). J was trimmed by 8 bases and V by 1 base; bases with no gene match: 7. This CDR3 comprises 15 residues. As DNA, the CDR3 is TGTGCCAGCAGCTTAGTGTCGGGAGGGCCGGATGAGCAGTTCTTC. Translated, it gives CASSLVSGGPDEQFF.

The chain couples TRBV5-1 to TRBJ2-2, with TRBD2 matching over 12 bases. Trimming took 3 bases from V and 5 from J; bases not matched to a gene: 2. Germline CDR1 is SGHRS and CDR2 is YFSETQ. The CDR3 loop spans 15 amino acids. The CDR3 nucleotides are TGCGCCAGCAGCTCAGGACTAGCGGGGACCGGGGAGCTGTTTTTT. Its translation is CASSSGLAGTGELFF.

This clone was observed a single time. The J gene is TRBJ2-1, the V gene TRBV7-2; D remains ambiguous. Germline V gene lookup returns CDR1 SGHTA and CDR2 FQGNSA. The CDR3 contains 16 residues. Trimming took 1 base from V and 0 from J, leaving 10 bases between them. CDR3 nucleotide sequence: TGTGCCAGCAGCTTAGGTCAGGATAGCTCCTACAATGAGCAGTTCTTC. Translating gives CASSLGQDSSYNEQFF.

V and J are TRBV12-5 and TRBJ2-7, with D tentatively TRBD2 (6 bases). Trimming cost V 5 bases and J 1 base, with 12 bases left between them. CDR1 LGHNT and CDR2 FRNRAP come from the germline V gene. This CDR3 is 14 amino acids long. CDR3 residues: CASGVPGLSYEQYF. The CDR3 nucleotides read TGTGCTAGTGGTGTACCGGGACTTTCCTACGAGCAGTACTTC. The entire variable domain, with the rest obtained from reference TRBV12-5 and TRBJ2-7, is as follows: DARVTQTPRHKVTEMGQEVTMRCQPILGHNTVFWYRQTMMQGLELLAYFRNRAPLDDSGMPKDRFSAEMPDATLATLKIQPSEPRDSAVYFCASGVPGLSYEQYFGPGTRLTVT.

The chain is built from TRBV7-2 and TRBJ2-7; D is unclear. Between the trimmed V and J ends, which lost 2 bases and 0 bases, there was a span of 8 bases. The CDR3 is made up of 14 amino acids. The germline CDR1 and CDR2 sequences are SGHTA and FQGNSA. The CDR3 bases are TGTGCCAGCAGCTTATACCCTGGCTCCTACGAGCAGTACTTC. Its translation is CASSLYPGSYEQYF. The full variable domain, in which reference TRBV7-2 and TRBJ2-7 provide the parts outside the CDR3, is GAGVSQSPSNKVTEKGKDVELRCDPISGHTALYWYRQSLGQGLEFLIYFQGNSAPDKSGLPSDRFSAERTGGSVSTLTIQRTQQEDSAVYLCASSLYPGSYEQYFGPGTRLTVT.

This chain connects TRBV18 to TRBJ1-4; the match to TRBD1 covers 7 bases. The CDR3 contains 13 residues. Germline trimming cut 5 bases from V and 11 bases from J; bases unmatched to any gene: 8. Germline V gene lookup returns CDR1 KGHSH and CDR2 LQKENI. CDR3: CASSEGQLRKLFF. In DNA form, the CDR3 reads TGTGCCAGCTCAGAGGGACAGCTTAGGAAACTGTTTTTT. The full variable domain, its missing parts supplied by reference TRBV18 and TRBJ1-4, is NAGVMQNPRHLVRRRGQEARLRCSPMKGHSHVYWYRQLPEEGLKFMVYLQKENIIDESGMPKERFSAEFPKEGPSILRIQQVVRGDSAAYFCASSEGQLRKLFFGSGTQLSVL.

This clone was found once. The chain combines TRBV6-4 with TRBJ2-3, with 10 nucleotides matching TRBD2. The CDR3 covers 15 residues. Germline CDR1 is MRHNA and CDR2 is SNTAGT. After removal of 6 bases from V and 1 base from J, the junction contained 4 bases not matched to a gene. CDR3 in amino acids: CASSATSGGTDTQYF. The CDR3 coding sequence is TGTGCCAGCAGCGCCACTAGCGGGGGCACAGATACGCAGTATTTT.

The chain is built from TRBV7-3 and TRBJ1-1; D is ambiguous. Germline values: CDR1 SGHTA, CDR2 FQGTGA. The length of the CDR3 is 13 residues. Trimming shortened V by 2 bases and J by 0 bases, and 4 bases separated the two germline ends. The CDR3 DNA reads TGTGCCAGCAGCTTATATCTGAACACTGAAGCTTTCTTT. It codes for CASSLYLNTEAFF.

The CDR3 DNA is TGCGCCAGCAGCCTACTAGACAGGGAAAATGAGCAGTTCTTC. It encodes CASSLLDRENEQFF. This rearrangement joins TRBV4-3 to TRBJ2-1, with 7 bases fitting TRBD1. Trimming removed 4 bases from V and 7 bases from J; junction bases left unmatched: 7. Per the germline V gene, CDR1 is LGHNA and CDR2 is YSLEER. The CDR3 extends over 14 amino acids.

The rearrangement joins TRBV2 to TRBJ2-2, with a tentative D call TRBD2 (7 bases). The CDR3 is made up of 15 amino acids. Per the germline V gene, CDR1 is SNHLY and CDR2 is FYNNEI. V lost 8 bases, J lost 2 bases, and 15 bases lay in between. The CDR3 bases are TGTGCCAGCCGTGGAGGGGGGGCAAACACCGGGGAGCTGTTTTTT. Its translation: CASRGGGANTGELFF.

The CDR3 bases are TGTGCCAGCAGCCAAAGCGGGGGACCGGGGACCGGGGAGCTGTTTTTT. Translated, it gives CASSQSGGPGTGELFF. The rearrangement uses TRBV11-3 and TRBJ2-2; TRBD2 matches at 8 bases. V gave up 5 bases and J gave up 5 bases; unmatched junction bases: 10. Looked up from germline, CDR1 is SGHNT and CDR2 is YENEEA. This CDR3 contains 16 residues.

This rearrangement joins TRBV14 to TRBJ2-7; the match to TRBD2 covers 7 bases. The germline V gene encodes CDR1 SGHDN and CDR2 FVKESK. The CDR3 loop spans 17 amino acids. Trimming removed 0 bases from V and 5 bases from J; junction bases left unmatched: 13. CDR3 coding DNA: TGTGCCAGCAGCCAAGATGCGGGGCGGGAGATAGTCCACGAGCAGTACTTC. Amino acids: CASSQDAGREIVHEQYF.

This CDR3 reads CASSEVGQGYGYTF. CDR3 bases: TGTGCCAGCAGCGAAGTGGGACAGGGGTATGGCTACACCTTC. The genes are TRBV7-9 and TRBJ1-2; TRBD1 aligns across 10 bases. The junction had 5 bases not matched to a gene; V was cut back by 5 bases and J by 5 bases. CDR3 length equals 14 residues. CDR1 and CDR2 (germline): SEHNR, FQNEAQ (reference sequence).

CDR3 amino acids: CASRGGRSSYEQYF. The DNA of the CDR3 is TGTGCCAGCAGAGGAGGGAGGAGCTCCTACGAGCAGTACTTC. V gene TRBV28 combines with J gene TRBJ2-7; TRBD2 might be the D (6 bases). This CDR3 contains 14 residues. V shed 6 bases and J shed 0 bases, with 12 bases lying between them. Looked up from germline, CDR1 is MDHEN and CDR2 is SYDVKM.

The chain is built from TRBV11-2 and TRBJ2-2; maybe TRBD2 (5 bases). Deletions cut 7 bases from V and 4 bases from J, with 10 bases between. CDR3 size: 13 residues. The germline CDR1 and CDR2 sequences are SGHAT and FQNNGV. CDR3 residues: CASTETTTGELFF. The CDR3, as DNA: TGTGCCAGCACCGAGACTACCACCGGGGAGCTGTTTTTT. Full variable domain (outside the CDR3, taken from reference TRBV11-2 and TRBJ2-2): EAGVAQSPRYKIIEKRQSVAFWCNPISGHATLYWYQQILGQGPKLLIQFQNNGVVDDSQLPKDRFSAERLKGVDSTLKIQPAKLEDSAVYLCASTETTTGELFFGEGSRLTVL.

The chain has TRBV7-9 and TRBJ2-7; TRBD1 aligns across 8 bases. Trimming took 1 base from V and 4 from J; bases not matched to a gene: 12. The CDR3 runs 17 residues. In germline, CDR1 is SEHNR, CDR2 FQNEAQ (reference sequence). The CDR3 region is CASSLGIGQGLGYEQYF. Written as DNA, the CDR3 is TGTGCCAGCAGCTTAGGCATAGGACAGGGTTTGGGGTACGAGCAGTACTTC.

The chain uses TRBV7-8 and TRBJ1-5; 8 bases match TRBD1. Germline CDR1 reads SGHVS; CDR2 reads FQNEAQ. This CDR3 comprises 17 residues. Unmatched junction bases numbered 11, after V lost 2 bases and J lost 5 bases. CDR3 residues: CASSLSRPTGGYQPQHF. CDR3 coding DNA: TGTGCCAGCAGCTTATCCCGGCCCACAGGGGGTTATCAGCCCCAGCATTTT.